These 28 T cell receptor beta chains came from one sample sequenced in a study of T cell repertoires in cytomegalovirus infection. These receptors are not linked to any known antigen. TCRdb recomputed calls from the reads with MiXCR, one row per CDR3 protein. Of about 57,000 distinct CDR3 sequences in the sample, 20% to 25% were seen once. This sample comprised CD8+ T cells from cultured PBMCs, obtained from culture after CMV antigen stimulation. The origin of the receptors is a human donor in good health (CMV status not recorded). Some clones in this sample may be carry-over from other donors' samples.

The sample holds a few counts of this clonotype. J is TRBJ2-2 and V is TRBV6-2 or TRBV6-3; D call uncertain. The CDR3 runs 15 residues. V lost 5 bases, J lost 4 bases, and 14 bases lay in between. Germline CDR1 reads MNHEY; CDR2 reads SVGEGT. CDR3 protein: CASSEDGRPTGELFF. CDR3 sequence (DNA): TGTGCCAGCAGTGAAGACGGAAGACCCACCGGGGAGCTGTTTTTT.

This clonotype came up many times. The rearrangement uses TRBV7-8 and TRBJ2-7, with a weak D call TRBD2 (6 bases). CDR1 is SGHVS, CDR2 FQNEAQ, per germline. This CDR3 has 14 residues. The germline V and J ends were trimmed by 1 base and 2 bases, with 9 bases remaining between them. CDR3 sequence (DNA): TGTGCCAGCAGCTTAGAACGCGGGACCTACGAGCAGTACTTC. Encoded protein: CASSLERGTYEQYF.

This chain connects TRBV28 to TRBJ2-1, with D hard to call. The CDR3 is made up of 15 amino acids. V lost 3 bases, J lost 4 bases, and 13 bases lay in between. Per germline, CDR1 MDHEN and CDR2 SYDVKM. The CDR3 region is CASSLRLDLYNEQFF. The CDR3 coding sequence is TGTGCCAGCAGTTTGAGGCTGGACCTATACAATGAGCAGTTCTTC.

The chain joins TRBV4-3 to TRBJ1-2; D possibly corresponds to TRBD1 (5 bases). Germline V CDR1 and CDR2: LGHNA, YSLEER. The CDR3 has 22 amino acids. Trimming stripped 0 bases from V and 5 bases from J, with 34 bases between. Here the CDR3 DNA reads TGCGCCAGCAGCCAAGAGCTAGAGATTTGGGAGGGGATCAGGGAATGGGTTTATGGCTACACCTTC. Protein: CASSQELEIWEGIREWVYGYTF.

This chain uses TRBV7-9 with TRBJ2-1; the match to TRBD2 covers 7 bases. With 5 bases clipped from V and 5 bases from J, the junction kept 9 bases outside the gene matches. CDR1 and CDR2 (germline): SEHNR, FQNEAQ (reference sequence). This CDR3 region has 15 residues. The CDR3 DNA follows: TGTGCCAGCAGCACCGAGCGGGACCTCCACAATGAGCAGTTCTTC. It translates to CASSTERDLHNEQFF. Variable domain in full (rest from reference TRBV7-9 and TRBJ2-1): DTGVSQNPRHKITKRGQNVTFRCDPISEHNRLYWYRQTLGQGPEFLTYFQNEAQLEKSRLLSDRFSAERPKGSFSTLEIQRTEQGDSAMYLCASSTERDLHNEQFFGPGTRLTVL.

The genes are TRBV7-9 and TRBJ2-7, with 7 bases lining up with TRBD1. Germline CDR1 SEHNR, CDR2 FQNEAQ (reference sequence). The length of the CDR3 is 13 residues. Trimming removed 6 bases from V and 1 base from J; junction bases left unmatched: 3. CDR3: CASRTDRSYEQYF. CDR3 coding DNA: TGTGCCAGCAGGACGGACAGGTCCTACGAGCAGTACTTC. The whole variable domain, remainder taken from reference TRBV7-9 and TRBJ2-7, is DTGVSQNPRHKITKRGQNVTFRCDPISEHNRLYWYRQTLGQGPEFLTYFQNEAQLEKSRLLSDRFSAERPKGSFSTLEIQRTEQGDSAMYLCASRTDRSYEQYFGPGTRLTVT.

The chain combines TRBV7-2 with TRBJ1-2; 9 bases agree with TRBD1. Trimming removed 3 bases from V and 4 bases from J; junction bases left unmatched: 6. Germline V CDR1 and CDR2: SGHTA, FQGNSA. The CDR3 contains 15 residues. This CDR3 reads CASSFGTGGGYGYTF. CDR3 DNA sequence: TGTGCCAGCAGCTTCGGTACAGGGGGCGGCTATGGCTACACCTTC. Combining the CDR3 with reference TRBV7-2 and TRBJ1-2 gives the whole variable domain GAGVSQSPSNKVTEKGKDVELRCDPISGHTALYWYRQSLGQGLEFLIYFQGNSAPDKSGLPSDRFSAERTGGSVSTLTIQRTQQEDSAVYLCASSFGTGGGYGYTFGSGTRLTVV.

The gene calls are TRBV6-1 and TRBJ2-1; perhaps TRBD1 as D (6 bases). Germline lookup yields CDR1 MNHNS and CDR2 SASEGT. CDR3 length: 18 amino acids. V was shortened by 1 base and J by 3 bases, with 19 bases between the two germline ends. The CDR3 DNA is TGTGCCAGCAGTGAAGGGACAGATGTATGGTCGTACTACAATGAGCAGTTCTTC. Translation gives CASSEGTDVWSYYNEQFF.

The genes are TRBV4-1 and TRBJ1-3; a weak D match, TRBD1 (5 bases). V dropped 4 bases and J dropped 3 bases, with 7 bases sitting between them. The CDR3 contains 13 residues. CDR1 MGHRA and CDR2 YSYEKL come from the germline V gene. Here the CDR3 reads CASSPGLGNTIYF. The CDR3 region has the DNA TGCGCCAGCAGCCCAGGGCTTGGAAACACCATATATTTT.

This clonotype has a handful of counts. V usage is TRBV7-9 and J usage is TRBJ2-3, with 8 nucleotides matching TRBD1. Losses at the gene ends were 4 bases for V and 7 bases for J; bases not matched to a gene: 13. This CDR3 spans 16 amino acids. Germline V gene lookup returns CDR1 SEHNR and CDR2 FQNEAQ (reference sequence). The CDR3 nucleotides read TGTGCCAGCAGCTCCCCACCGGACAGGGCCACGAATACGCAGTATTTT. Its translation: CASSSPPDRATNTQYF.

The chain is built from TRBV28 and TRBJ2-7; D remains unclear. CDR1 MDHEN and CDR2 SYDVKM come from the germline V gene. CDR3 length: 14 amino acids. The V and J ends lost 2 bases and 3 bases respectively, with 11 bases between them. CDR3 loop: CASSLRQSFYEQYF. In nucleotides, the CDR3 is TGTGCCAGCAGTTTACGGCAGAGTTTCTACGAGCAGTACTTC.

In nucleotides, the CDR3 is TGTGCCAGCAGCTTGCTCCGCGACATTCAGTACTTC. Translated: CASSLLRDIQYF. The chain uses TRBV5-6 and TRBJ2-4; D uncertain. The CDR3 length is 12 residues. Germline loops: CDR1 SGHDT, CDR2 YYEEEE. V lost 1 base and J lost 8, with 7 bases in between.

The J gene is TRBJ2-1, the V gene TRBV20-1; 12 bases map to TRBD2. The germline V gene encodes CDR1 DFQATT and CDR2 SNEGSKA (reference sequence). There are 15 residues in the CDR3. The V gene end was trimmed by 3 bases and the J gene end by 4 bases; junction bases not matched to a gene: 4. CDR3 protein: CSASRTSGVYNEQFF. The CDR3 DNA reads as TGCAGTGCTAGTCGGACTAGCGGGGTTTACAATGAGCAGTTCTTC.

The chain is built from TRBV7-2 and TRBJ2-1, with D maybe TRBD1 (6 bases). V dropped 1 base and J dropped 4 bases, with 11 bases sitting between them. Germline V gene lookup returns CDR1 SGHTA and CDR2 FQGNSA. The CDR3 is 15 amino acids. Written as DNA, the CDR3 is TGTGCCAGCAGCTTAGGGGGGCAGGTATACAATGAGCAGTTCTTC. Translating gives CASSLGGQVYNEQFF.

The chain recombines TRBV11-3 with TRBJ2-3, with 12 bases identical to TRBD1. The V and J ends lost 4 bases and 4 bases, in that order; junction bases with no gene match: 6. The V gene's germline CDR1 is SGHNT and CDR2 YENEEA. This CDR3 region has 16 residues. Written as DNA, the CDR3 is TGTGCCAGCAGCTCTAGGGACAGGGGGCGTTCAGATACGCAGTATTTT. Protein sequence: CASSSRDRGRSDTQYF.

The sample holds a few counts of this clonotype. This rearrangement joins TRBV7-6 to TRBJ2-7; D tentatively fits TRBD1 or TRBD2 (5 bases each). The CDR3 spans 15 residues. The V gene's germline CDR1 is SGHVS and CDR2 FNYEAQ. V was clipped by 4 bases and J by 3 bases, with 16 bases between them. This CDR3 reads CASSSWDAINYEQYF. In DNA, the CDR3 is TGTGCCAGCAGCTCTTGGGACGCTATAAACTACGAGCAGTACTTC.

This clonotype was counted many times. This chain connects TRBV20-1 to TRBJ1-5; D unclear. There are 14 residues in the CDR3. Germline V gene data show CDR1 as DFQATT and CDR2 as SNEGSKA (reference sequence). Trimming took 0 bases from V and 7 from J, leaving 13 bases between them. The CDR3 reads CSAREEILRQPQHF. CDR3 DNA: TGCAGTGCTAGAGAGGAAATCCTGAGGCAGCCCCAGCATTTT.

The rearrangement joins TRBV4-1 to TRBJ2-7; D is unclear. In germline, CDR1 is MGHRA, CDR2 YSYEKL. The length of the CDR3 is 15 residues. Trimming took off 2 bases at V and 3 bases at J, with 14 bases between the two ends. CDR3 region: CASSQSSEDLYEQYF. In DNA form, the CDR3 reads TGCGCCAGCAGCCAATCTTCCGAGGACCTCTACGAGCAGTACTTC.

The chain has TRBV7-3 and TRBJ2-3; TRBD2 matches at 16 bases. Germline trimming cut 5 bases from V and 4 bases from J; bases unmatched to any gene: 15. This CDR3 has 20 amino acids. Germline V gene sequence: CDR1 SGHTA, CDR2 FQGTGA. The CDR3, as DNA: TGTGCCAGCAGCCCGGGACGCGGGACTAGCGGGAGGGCCTTCCCAGATACGCAGTATTTT. Translated: CASSPGRGTSGRAFPDTQYF.

This clonotype has just a few counts. The chain recombines TRBV7-3 with TRBJ1-1; the match to TRBD1 covers 8 bases. Trimming removed 4 bases from V and 0 bases from J; junction bases left unmatched: 4. This CDR3 comprises 15 residues. Germline V gene data show CDR1 as SGHTA and CDR2 as FQGTGA. CDR3 amino acids: CASSSTGGMNTEAFF. In DNA, the CDR3 is TGTGCCAGCAGCTCAACAGGGGGAATGAACACTGAAGCTTTCTTT. Using reference TRBV7-3 and TRBJ1-1 for the parts outside the CDR3, the full variable domain is GAGVSQTPSNKVTEKGKYVELRCDPISGHTALYWYRQSLGQGPEFLIYFQGTGAADDSGLPNDRFFAVRPEGSVSTLKIQRTERGDSAVYLCASSSTGGMNTEAFFGQGTRLTVV.

A note on this clonotype: One end of the junction varies from germline; a read error may be responsible. The CDR3 bases are TGTGCCAGCAGCGAGGAGGCCGGGACAGGCTCCAACGAGCAGTACTTC. Translation gives CASSEEAGTGSNEQYF. This chain joins TRBV9 and TRBJ2-7, with TRBD1 matching 8 bases. The CDR3 runs to 16 residues. CDR1 SGDLS and CDR2 YYNGEE come from the germline V gene.

The chain links TRBV7-6 to TRBJ2-7, with TRBD1 matching 8 bases. In germline, CDR1 is SGHVS, CDR2 FNYEAQ. The CDR3 contains 18 residues. V shed 5 bases and J 3 bases; nucleotides not matched to a gene: 18. The CDR3 loop reads CASSPSPYPGQADYEQYF. CDR3 DNA sequence: TGTGCCAGCAGCCCCAGCCCGTACCCGGGACAGGCGGACTACGAGCAGTACTTC.

The chain's CDR3 is CASSSSAYTEAFF. In nucleotides, the CDR3 is TGTGCCAGCAGCTCCTCCGCGTACACTGAAGCTTTCTTT. This chain connects TRBV7-2 to TRBJ1-1, with D unclear. Trimming removed 4 bases at V and 3 bases at J, with 9 bases between. Germline values: CDR1 SGHTA, CDR2 FQGNSA. This CDR3 is 13 amino acids long. Full variable domain (missing parts from reference TRBV7-2 and TRBJ1-1): GAGVSQSPSNKVTEKGKDVELRCDPISGHTALYWYRQSLGQGLEFLIYFQGNSAPDKSGLPSDRFSAERTGGSVSTLTIQRTQQEDSAVYLCASSSSAYTEAFFGQGTRLTVV.

A single count supports this clonotype. V is TRBV7-9 and J is TRBJ2-5; 11 bases align to TRBD2. After removal of 1 base from V and 7 bases from J, the junction contained 14 bases not matched to a gene. In germline, CDR1 is SEHNR, CDR2 FQNEAQ (reference sequence). The CDR3 totals 18 residues. CDR3 residues: CASSLGEGTSGDPRTQYF. DNA of the CDR3: TGTGCCAGCAGCTTAGGGGAAGGGACTAGCGGAGACCCCAGGACCCAGTACTTC.

This chain joins TRBV6-6 and TRBJ2-1; TRBD2 matches 16 bases. The CDR3 is 19 residues long. The junction had 7 bases not matched to a gene; V was cut back by 0 bases and J by 5 bases. The germline CDR1 and CDR2 sequences are MNHNY and SVGAGI (reference sequence). The CDR3 nucleotides are TGTGCCAGCAGTTACTCGAGGCCAGGGACTAGCGGGGGGGACAATGAGCAGTTCTTC. This encodes CASSYSRPGTSGGDNEQFF.

The chain joins TRBV7-6 to TRBJ1-1; no clear D gene. The CDR3 totals 16 residues. The germline CDR1 and CDR2 sequences are SGHVS and FNYEAQ. Trimming removed 2 bases at V and 0 bases at J, with 13 bases between. CDR3 region: CASSLKAVGVNTEAFF. The CDR3 bases are TGTGCCAGCAGCTTAAAGGCAGTCGGTGTGAACACTGAAGCTTTCTTT.

In its sample, this clonotype was seen a few times. The chain recombines TRBV11-2 with TRBJ2-1; 9 bases match TRBD1. Germline V gene lookup returns CDR1 SGHAT and CDR2 FQNNGV. After removal of 1 base from V and 5 bases from J, the junction contained 3 bases not matched to a gene. The CDR3 sequence is 15 residues long. This CDR3 reads CASSLAGTGNNEQFF. The CDR3 nucleotides are TGTGCCAGCAGCTTAGCCGGGACAGGGAACAATGAGCAGTTCTTC.

The rearrangement joins TRBV7-2 to TRBJ1-6; TRBD1 aligns across 9 bases. The germline V gene encodes CDR1 SGHTA and CDR2 FQGNSA. V trimming: 4 bases; J trimming: 7 bases; junction bases outside the gene matches: 8. The CDR3 extends over 16 amino acids. Written as DNA, the CDR3 is TGTGCCAGCAGCTCCTCCCACAGGGGGCTCAATTCACCCCTCCACTTT. Amino acid sequence: CASSSSHRGLNSPLHF.